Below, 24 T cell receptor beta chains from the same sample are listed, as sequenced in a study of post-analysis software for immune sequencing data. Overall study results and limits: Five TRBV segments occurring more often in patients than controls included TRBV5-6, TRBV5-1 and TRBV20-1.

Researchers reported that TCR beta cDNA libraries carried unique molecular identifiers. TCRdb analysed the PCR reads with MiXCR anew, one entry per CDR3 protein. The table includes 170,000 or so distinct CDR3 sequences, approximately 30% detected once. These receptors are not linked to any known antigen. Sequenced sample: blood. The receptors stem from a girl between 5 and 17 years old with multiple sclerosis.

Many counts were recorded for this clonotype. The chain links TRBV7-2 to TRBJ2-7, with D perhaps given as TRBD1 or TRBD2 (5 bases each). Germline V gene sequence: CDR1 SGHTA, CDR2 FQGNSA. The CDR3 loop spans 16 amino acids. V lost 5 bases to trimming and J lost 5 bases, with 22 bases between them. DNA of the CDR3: TGTGCCAGCAGCCAAACCGCCGGGACCCCCCTCGACGAGCAGTACTTC. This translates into CASSQTAGTPLDEQYF.

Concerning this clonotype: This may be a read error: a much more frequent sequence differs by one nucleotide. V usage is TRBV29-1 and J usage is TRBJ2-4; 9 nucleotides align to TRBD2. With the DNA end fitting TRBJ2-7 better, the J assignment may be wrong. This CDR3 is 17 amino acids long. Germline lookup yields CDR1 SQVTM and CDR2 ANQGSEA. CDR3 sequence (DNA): TGCAGCGTTCAAGGGGTCGGATTTAGCGGGAGTTTCGGCGAGCAGTACTTC. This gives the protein CSVQGVGFSGSFGEQYF.

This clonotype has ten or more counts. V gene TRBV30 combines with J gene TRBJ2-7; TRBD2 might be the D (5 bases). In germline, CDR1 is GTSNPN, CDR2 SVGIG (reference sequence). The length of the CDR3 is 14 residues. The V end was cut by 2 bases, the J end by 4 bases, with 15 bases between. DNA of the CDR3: TGTGCCTGGAGTAAGCCTAGCAGACGATACGAGCAGTACTTC. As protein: CAWSKPSRRYEQYF.

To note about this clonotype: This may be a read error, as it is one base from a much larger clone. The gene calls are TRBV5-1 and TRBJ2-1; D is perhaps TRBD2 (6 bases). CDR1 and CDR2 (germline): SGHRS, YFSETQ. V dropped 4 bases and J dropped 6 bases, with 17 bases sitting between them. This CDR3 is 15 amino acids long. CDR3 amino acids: CASSPIRGRCNEQFF. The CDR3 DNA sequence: TGCGCCAGCAGCCCCATCAGAGGGAGGTGCAATGAGCAGTTCTTC.

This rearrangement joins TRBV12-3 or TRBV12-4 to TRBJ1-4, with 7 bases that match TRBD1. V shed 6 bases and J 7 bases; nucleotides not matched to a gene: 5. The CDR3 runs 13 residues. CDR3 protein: CASSITGVEKLFF. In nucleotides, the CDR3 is TGTGCCAGCAGCATTACAGGGGTTGAAAAACTGTTTTTT.

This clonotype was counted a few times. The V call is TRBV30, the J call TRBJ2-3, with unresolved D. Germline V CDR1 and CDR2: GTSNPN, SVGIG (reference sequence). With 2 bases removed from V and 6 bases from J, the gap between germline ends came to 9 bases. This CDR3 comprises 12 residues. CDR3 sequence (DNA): TGTGCCTGGAGTCCTGGAGACGATACGCAGTATTTT. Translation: CAWSPGDDTQYF. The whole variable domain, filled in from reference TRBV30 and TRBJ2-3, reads SQTIHQWPATLVQPVGSPLSLECTVEGTSNPNLYWYRQAAGRGLQLLFYSVGIGQISSEVPQNLSASRPQDRQFILSSKKLLLSDSGFYLCAWSPGDDTQYFGPGTRLTVL.

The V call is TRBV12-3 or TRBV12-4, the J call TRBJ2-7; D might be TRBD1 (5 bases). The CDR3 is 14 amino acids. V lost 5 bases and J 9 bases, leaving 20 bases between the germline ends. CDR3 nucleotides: TGTGCCAGCAGTCCGCTGACAGCTTACAATGGGCAGTACTTC. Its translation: CASSPLTAYNGQYF.

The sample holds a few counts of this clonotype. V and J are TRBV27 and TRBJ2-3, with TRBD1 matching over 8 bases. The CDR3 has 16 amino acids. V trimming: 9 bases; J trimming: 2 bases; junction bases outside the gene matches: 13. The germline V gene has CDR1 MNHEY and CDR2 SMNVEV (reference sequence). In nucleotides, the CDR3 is TGTGCCAGTCATAGAAGGACAGGGTTTGCCACAGATACGCAGTATTTT. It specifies CASHRRTGFATDTQYF.

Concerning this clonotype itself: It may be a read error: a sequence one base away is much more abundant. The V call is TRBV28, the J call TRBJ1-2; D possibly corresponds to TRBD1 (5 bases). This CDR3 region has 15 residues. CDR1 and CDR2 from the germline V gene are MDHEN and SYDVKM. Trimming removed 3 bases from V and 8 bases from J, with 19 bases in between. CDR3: CASSFHGGRPEGYTF. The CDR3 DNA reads TGTGCCAGCAGTTTCCACGGGGGAAGGCCGGAGGGCTACACCTTC.

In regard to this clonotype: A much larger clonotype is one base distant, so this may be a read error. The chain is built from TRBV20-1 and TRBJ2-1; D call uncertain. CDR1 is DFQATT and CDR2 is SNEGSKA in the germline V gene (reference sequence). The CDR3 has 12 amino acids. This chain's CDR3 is CSAGSGYNGQFF. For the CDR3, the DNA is TGCAGTGCGGGGTCGGGTTACAATGGGCAGTTCTTC.

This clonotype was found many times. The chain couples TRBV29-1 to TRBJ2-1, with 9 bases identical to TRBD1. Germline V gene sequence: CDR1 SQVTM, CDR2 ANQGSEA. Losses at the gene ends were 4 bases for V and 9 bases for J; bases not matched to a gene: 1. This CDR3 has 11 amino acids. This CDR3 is CSVVTGGEQFF. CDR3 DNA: TGCAGCGTTGTGACAGGGGGTGAGCAGTTCTTC.

CDR3 amino acids: CASTLQDSPGDTQYF. CDR3 coding DNA: TGTGCCAGCACCCTACAGGACAGTCCGGGGGATACGCAGTATTTT. V and J are TRBV12-3 or TRBV12-4 and TRBJ2-3; tentative D call: TRBD1 (6 bases). The CDR3 spans 15 residues. V shed 7 bases and J shed 6 bases, with 20 bases lying between them.

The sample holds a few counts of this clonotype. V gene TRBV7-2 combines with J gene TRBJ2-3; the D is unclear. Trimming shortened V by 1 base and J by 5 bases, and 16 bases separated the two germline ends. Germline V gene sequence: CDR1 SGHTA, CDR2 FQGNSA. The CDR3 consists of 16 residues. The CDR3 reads CASSLVVPGSVDTQYF. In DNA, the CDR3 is TGTGCCAGCAGCTTAGTCGTTCCGGGTTCGGTAGATACGCAGTATTTT.

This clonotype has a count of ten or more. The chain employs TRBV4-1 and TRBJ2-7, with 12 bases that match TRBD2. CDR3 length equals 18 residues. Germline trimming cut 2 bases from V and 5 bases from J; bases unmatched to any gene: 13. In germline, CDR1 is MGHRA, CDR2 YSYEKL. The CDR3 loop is CASSQSPGLAGGVNEQYF. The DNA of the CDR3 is TGCGCCAGCAGCCAAAGCCCCGGGCTAGCGGGAGGGGTGAACGAGCAGTACTTC.

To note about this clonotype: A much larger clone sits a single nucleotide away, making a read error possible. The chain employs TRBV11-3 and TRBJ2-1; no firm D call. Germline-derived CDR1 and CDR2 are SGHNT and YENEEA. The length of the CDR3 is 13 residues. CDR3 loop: CASSLYEQNAQFF. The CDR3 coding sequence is TGTGCCAGCAGCTTATACGAGCAAAATGCGCAGTTCTTC.

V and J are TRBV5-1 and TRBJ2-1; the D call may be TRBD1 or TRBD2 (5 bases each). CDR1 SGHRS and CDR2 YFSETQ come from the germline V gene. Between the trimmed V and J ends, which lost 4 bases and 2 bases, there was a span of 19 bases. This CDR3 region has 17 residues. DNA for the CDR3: TGCGCCAGCAGCCCTCGAGGGGTCGGGACGACCTACAATGAGCAGTTCTTC. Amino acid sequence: CASSPRGVGTTYNEQFF.

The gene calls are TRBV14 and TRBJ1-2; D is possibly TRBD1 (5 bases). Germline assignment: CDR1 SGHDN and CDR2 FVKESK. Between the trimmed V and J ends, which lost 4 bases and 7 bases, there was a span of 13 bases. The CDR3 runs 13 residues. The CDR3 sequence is CASSPQGASGYTF. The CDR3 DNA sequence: TGTGCCAGCAGCCCCCAGGGTGCGAGTGGCTACACCTTC.

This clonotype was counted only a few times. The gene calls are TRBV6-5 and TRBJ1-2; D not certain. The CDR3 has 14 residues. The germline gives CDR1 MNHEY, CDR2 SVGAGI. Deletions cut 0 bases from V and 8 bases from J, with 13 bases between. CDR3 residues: CASSYSRGSYGYTF. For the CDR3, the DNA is TGTGCCAGCAGTTACTCGCGGGGAAGCTACGGCTACACCTTC.

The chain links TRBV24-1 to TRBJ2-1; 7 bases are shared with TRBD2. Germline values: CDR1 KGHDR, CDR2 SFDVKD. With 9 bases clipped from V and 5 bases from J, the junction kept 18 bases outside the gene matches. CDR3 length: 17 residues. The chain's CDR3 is CATSLRTGGPSHNEQFF. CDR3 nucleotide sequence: TGTGCCACCTCCCTCCGGACGGGAGGACCCAGTCACAATGAGCAGTTCTTC.

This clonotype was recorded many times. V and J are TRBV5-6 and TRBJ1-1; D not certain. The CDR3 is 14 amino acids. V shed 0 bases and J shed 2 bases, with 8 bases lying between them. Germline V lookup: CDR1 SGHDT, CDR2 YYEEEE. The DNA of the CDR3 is TGTGCCAGCAGCTTGGGGAAGGGAAACACTGAAGCTTTCTTT. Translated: CASSLGKGNTEAFF. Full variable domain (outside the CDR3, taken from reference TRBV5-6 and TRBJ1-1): DAGVTQSPTHLIKTRGQQVTLRCSPKSGHDTVSWYQQALGQGPQFIFQYYEEEERQRGNFPDRFSGHQFPNYSSELNVNALLLGDSALYLCASSLGKGNTEAFFGQGTRLTVV.

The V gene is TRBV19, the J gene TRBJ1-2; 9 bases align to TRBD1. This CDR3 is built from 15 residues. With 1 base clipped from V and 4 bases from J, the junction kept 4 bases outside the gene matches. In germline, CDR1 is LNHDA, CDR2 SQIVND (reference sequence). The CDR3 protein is CASSIGGTGFYGYTF. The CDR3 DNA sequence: TGTGCCAGTAGTATAGGCGGGACAGGGTTCTATGGCTACACCTTC. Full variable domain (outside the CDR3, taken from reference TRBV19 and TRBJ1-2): DGGITQSPKYLFRKEGQNVTLSCEQNLNHDAMYWYRQDPGQGLRLIYYSQIVNDFQKGDIAEGYSVSREKKESFPLTVTSAQKNPTAFYLCASSIGGTGFYGYTFGSGTRLTVV.

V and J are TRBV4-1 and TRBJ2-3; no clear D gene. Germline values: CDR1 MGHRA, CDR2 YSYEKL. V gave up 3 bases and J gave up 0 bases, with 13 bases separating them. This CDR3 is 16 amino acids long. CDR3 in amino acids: CASSHDPPPSTDTQYF. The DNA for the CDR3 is TGCGCCAGCAGCCACGACCCCCCCCCTAGCACAGATACGCAGTATTTT.

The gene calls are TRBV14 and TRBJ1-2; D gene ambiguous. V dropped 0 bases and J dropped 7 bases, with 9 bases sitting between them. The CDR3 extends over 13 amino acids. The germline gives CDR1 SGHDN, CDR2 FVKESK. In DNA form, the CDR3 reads TGTGCCAGCAGCCAAGAATTGGGGTTTGGCTACACCTTC. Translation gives CASSQELGFGYTF.

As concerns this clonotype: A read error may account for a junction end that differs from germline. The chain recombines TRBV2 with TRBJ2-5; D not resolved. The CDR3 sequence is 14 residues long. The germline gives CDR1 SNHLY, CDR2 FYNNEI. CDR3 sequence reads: CASREGYREETQYF. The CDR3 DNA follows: TGTGCCAGCAGGGAAGGGTACCGTGAGGAGACCCAGTACTTC.